The next 15 T cell receptor beta chains were all read from a single sample in a study of blood T cell repertoires in COVID-19. TCRdb's copy holds only in-frame clones and misses some; the assay was immunoSEQ multiplex PCR. Of around 150,000 clones listed, 75% to 80% are singletons. Material for sequencing was PBMCs or T cells enriched from blood (not recorded which). These receptor sequences come from a woman in her forties or fifties who had recovered from COVID-19.

The J gene is TRBJ2-7, the V gene TRBV5-1; 12 positions match TRBD1. Germline V gene lookup returns CDR1 SGHRS and CDR2 YFSETQ. This CDR3 comprises 14 residues. V shed 1 base and J 6 bases; nucleotides not matched to a gene: 2. CDR3 DNA: TGCGCCAGCAGCTTGAGGGACAGGGGGCTCGAGCAGTACTTC. Translated: CASSLRDRGLEQYF.

The chain has TRBV6-2 or TRBV6-3 and TRBJ2-7; 8 bases fit TRBD1. Per germline, CDR1 MNHEY and CDR2 SVGEGT. Trimming cost V 0 bases and J 3 bases; bases outside gene matches: 10. This CDR3 has 17 amino acids. CDR3 sequence: CASSYSGQGASLYEQYF. CDR3 DNA sequence: TGTGCCAGCAGTTACTCGGGGCAGGGGGCTTCCCTCTACGAGCAGTACTTC.

The chain is built from TRBV7-9 and TRBJ2-7; a weak D match, TRBD1 (6 bases). CDR3 length: 15 residues. Looked up from germline, CDR1 is SEHNR and CDR2 is FQNEAQ (reference sequence). V shed 1 base and J shed 0 bases, with 10 bases lying between them. The CDR3 coding sequence is TGTGCCAGCAGCTTAGGGGGGCAGCCCTCCTACGAGCAGTACTTC. Translating gives CASSLGGQPSYEQYF.

This clone appeared a few times. V gene TRBV19 combines with J gene TRBJ2-1, with a possible D match to TRBD2 (5 bases). V dropped 1 base and J dropped 4 bases, with 11 bases sitting between them. The germline CDR1 and CDR2 sequences are LNHDA and SQIVND (reference sequence). This CDR3 region has 15 residues. CDR3 protein: CASSIVAYGYNEQFF. CDR3 coding DNA: TGTGCCAGTAGTATAGTAGCGTACGGTTACAATGAGCAGTTCTTC.

V gene TRBV29-1 combines with J gene TRBJ2-7; D is unclear. CDR3 length: 12 amino acids. Germline loops: CDR1 SQVTM, CDR2 ANQGSEA. CDR3 bases: TGCAGTCCCCATCGAGAGAACCACGAGCAGTACTTC. Its protein product is CSPHRENHEQYF.

The CDR3 sequence is CASSINYSYNEQFF. CDR3 DNA sequence: TGTGCCAGCAGTATTAACTACTCCTACAATGAGCAGTTCTTC. The J gene is TRBJ2-1, the V gene TRBV2, with D uncertain. Trimming cost V 5 bases and J 0 bases, with 8 bases left between them. The V gene's germline CDR1 is SNHLY and CDR2 FYNNEI. This CDR3 spans 14 amino acids.

This sequence joins TRBV9 and TRBJ2-1; 9 bases map to TRBD2. Germline V gene lookup returns CDR1 SGDLS and CDR2 YYNGEE. The CDR3 is 16 amino acids. Losses at the gene ends were 0 bases for V and 6 bases for J; bases not matched to a gene: 7. The CDR3 DNA sequence: TGTGCCAGCAGCGTAGTTTCCAGCGGGGGGCCCAATGAGCAGTTCTTC. Protein sequence: CASSVVSSGGPNEQFF.

A few counts support this clone. The V gene is TRBV25-1, the J gene TRBJ2-7, with 8 bases that match TRBD2. The J segment lost 5 bases and the V segment lost 4 bases, leaving 4 bases of the junction unmatched. CDR1 is MGHDK and CDR2 is SYGVNS in the germline V gene. The CDR3 sequence is 13 residues long. The CDR3: CASSASGSNEQYF. The CDR3 bases are TGTGCCAGCAGTGCCAGCGGGAGTAACGAGCAGTACTTC.

V gene TRBV11-3 combines with J gene TRBJ2-7; TRBD2 agrees at 8 bases. J gave up 1 base and V 1 base, and 6 bases lay outside the gene matches. The germline CDR1 and CDR2 sequences are SGHNT and YENEEA. This CDR3 contains 16 residues. Here the CDR3 reads CASSLVMAGGSYEQYF. The CDR3 DNA reads as TGTGCCAGCAGCTTAGTTATGGCGGGAGGTTCCTACGAGCAGTACTTC.

The rearrangement uses TRBV28 and TRBJ1-1; D unclear. Per germline, CDR1 MDHEN and CDR2 SYDVKM. Trimming removed 8 bases at V and 2 bases at J, with 12 bases between. This CDR3 comprises 13 residues. CDR3 in amino acids: CASVRLGNTEAFF. In nucleotides, the CDR3 is TGTGCCAGCGTCCGACTTGGAAACACTGAAGCTTTCTTT.

The rearrangement uses TRBV7-6 and TRBJ2-2, with D possibly TRBD2 on 6 matching bases. Germline assignment: CDR1 SGHVS and CDR2 FNYEAQ. CDR3 length: 15 amino acids. V lost 2 bases and J 5 bases, leaving 12 bases between the germline ends. CDR3 DNA sequence: TGTGCCAGCAGCTTATCCGGGAGAAGGACCGGGGAGCTGTTTTTT. Protein product: CASSLSGRRTGELFF.

The genes are TRBV27 and TRBJ2-1; 12 nucleotides align to TRBD2. The germline V gene encodes CDR1 MNHEY and CDR2 SMNVEV (reference sequence). The CDR3 runs to 15 residues. Unmatched junction bases numbered 7, after V lost 4 bases and J lost 9 bases. Written as DNA, the CDR3 is TGTGCCAGCAGTTCCCTAGCGGGAGGGGGAGGTGAGCAGTTCTTC. It yields the protein CASSSLAGGGGEQFF.

The J gene is TRBJ1-4, the V gene TRBV19; no reliable D call. The germline gives CDR1 LNHDA, CDR2 SQIVND (reference sequence). CDR3 length: 14 residues. V was trimmed by 9 bases and J by 2 bases, leaving 13 bases between them. CDR3 nucleotide sequence: TGTGCCAGCCGACGGGGTCGGACTAATGAAAAACTGTTTTTT. Protein: CASRRGRTNEKLFF.

A remark on this clone: The same CDR3 also results from other DNA sequences found in this sample. The chain has TRBV12-3 or TRBV12-4 and TRBJ1-2; a weak D match, TRBD1 (5 bases). The CDR3 is 13 residues long. Trimming removed 3 bases from V and 5 bases from J, with 10 bases in between. CDR3 coding DNA: TGTGCCAGCAGTTTGGGCAGGGCGTATGGCTACACCTTC. This sequence encodes CASSLGRAYGYTF.

The chain uses TRBV13 and TRBJ2-4; 9 nucleotides match TRBD1. CDR3 length: 14 amino acids. The junction had 6 bases not matched to a gene; V was cut back by 4 bases and J by 8 bases. The germline V gene encodes CDR1 PRHDT and CDR2 FYEKMQ (reference sequence). CDR3 coding DNA: TGTGCCAGCAGCTCCTTGACAGGGGGGGACATTCAGTACTTC. It codes for CASSSLTGGDIQYF.